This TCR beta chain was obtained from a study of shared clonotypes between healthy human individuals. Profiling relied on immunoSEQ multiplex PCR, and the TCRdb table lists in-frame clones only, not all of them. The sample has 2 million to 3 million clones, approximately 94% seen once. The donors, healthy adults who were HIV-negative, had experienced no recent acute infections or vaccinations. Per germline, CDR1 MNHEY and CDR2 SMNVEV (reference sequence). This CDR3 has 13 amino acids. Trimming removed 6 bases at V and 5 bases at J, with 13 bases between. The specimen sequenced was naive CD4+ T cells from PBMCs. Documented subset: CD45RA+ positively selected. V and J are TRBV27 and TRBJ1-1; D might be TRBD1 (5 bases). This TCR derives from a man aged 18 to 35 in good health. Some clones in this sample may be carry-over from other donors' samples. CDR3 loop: CASSTGTQTEAFF. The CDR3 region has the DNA TGTGCCAGCAGCACCGGGACGCAGACTGAAGCTTTCTTT.